The 18 T cell receptor beta chains below all came from one sample that was sequenced in a study of T cells in Graves' hyperthyroidism and ophthalmopathy. From RNA transcripts, TCR beta CDR3 regions were amplified. Primed by the HTBI set, a first-round RT-PCR was run on the TCR CDR3. MiXCR was run by TCRdb on the multiplex PCR reads, yielding one entry per CDR3 protein. This sample has fewer than 350,000 distinct CDR3 sequences, with about 13% found just once. Sequencing was performed on blood. These receptors were obtained from a woman in her thirties or forties with Graves' hyperthyroidism.

This clonotype occurred many times. The chain carries TRBV28 and TRBJ1-2; the D gene is possibly TRBD1 (5 bases). CDR3 length: 12 residues. Germline CDR1 and CDR2: MDHEN and SYDVKM. Trimming removed 3 bases from V and 5 bases from J, with 7 bases in between. CDR3 sequence (DNA): TGTGCCAGCAGTTTGACAGTTTATGGCTACACCTTC. Its translation is CASSLTVYGYTF.

The chain joins TRBV14 to TRBJ2-1, with 7 bases that match TRBD2. The CDR3 length is 19 residues. The V gene's germline CDR1 is SGHDN and CDR2 FVKESK. J lost 5 bases, V lost 0 bases, and 16 bases had no gene match. The CDR3 DNA is TGTGCCAGCAGCCAAGACGAAAGGAGAAGCGGGGTTTTTAACAATGAGCAGTTCTTC. Residues: CASSQDERRSGVFNNEQFF.

This clonotype has only a few counts. This chain links TRBV25-1 with TRBJ1-4; D gene ambiguous. Trimming pared 7 bases from V and 8 bases from J, leaving 11 bases between. Germline V lookup: CDR1 MGHDK, CDR2 SYGVNS. The CDR3 has 12 amino acids. Written as DNA, the CDR3 is TGTGCCAGCACCCCGGGCTCCGAAAAACTGTTTTTT. It translates to CASTPGSEKLFF.

This clonotype occurred many times. This chain joins TRBV30 and TRBJ2-5; D unresolved. Germline V gene sequence: CDR1 GTSNPN, CDR2 SVGIG (reference sequence). The CDR3 spans 13 residues. Trimming cost V 0 bases and J 3 bases, with 8 bases left between them. The CDR3, as DNA: TGTGCCTGGAGTGTACAAGGCGAAGAGACCCAGTACTTC. Its translation: CAWSVQGEETQYF.

Ten or more counts support this clonotype. This chain uses TRBV5-6 with TRBJ2-3, with D possibly matching TRBD2 (6 bases). The V end lost 1 base, the J end lost 0 bases, and 12 bases lay between the germline ends. This CDR3 has 16 residues. CDR1 and CDR2 (germline): SGHDT, YYEEEE. The CDR3 DNA reads TGTGCCAGCAGCTTGATCGGACTAACAAGCACAGATACGCAGTATTTT. Its translation: CASSLIGLTSTDTQYF.

This clonotype was detected many times. This sequence joins TRBV7-3 and TRBJ2-3; 7 positions match TRBD2. CDR1 SGHTA and CDR2 FQGTGA come from the germline V gene. The CDR3 spans 14 residues. V was clipped by 5 bases and J by 5 bases; unmatched bases: 7. In DNA, the CDR3 is TGTGCCAGCAGCCAGACTAGCATCTTAGATACGCAGTATTTT. Protein product: CASSQTSILDTQYF.

There are many counts of this clonotype. The rearrangement links TRBV12-3 or TRBV12-4 to TRBJ1-5, with 7 bases lining up with TRBD1. With V trimmed by 5 bases and J by 4 bases, 5 bases remained unmatched. The CDR3 extends over 14 amino acids. Here the CDR3 reads CASSGDRLNQPQHF. In DNA, the CDR3 is TGTGCCAGCAGTGGGGACAGACTGAATCAGCCCCAGCATTTT.

This clonotype was detected ten times or more. The chain links TRBV20-1 to TRBJ2-1, with 8 bases that match TRBD2. Germline assignment: CDR1 DFQATT and CDR2 SNEGSKA (reference sequence). The CDR3 totals 18 residues. V trimming: 0 bases; J trimming: 4 bases; junction bases outside the gene matches: 14. In DNA form, the CDR3 reads TGCAGTGCTAGAGATGAAAGCTTACCGGGACTAGATTACAATGAGCAGTTCTTC. The encoded protein is CSARDESLPGLDYNEQFF.

This clonotype was seen ten or more times. J is TRBJ2-1 and V is TRBV10-1; D remains unclear. Germline V gene data show CDR1 as WNHNN and CDR2 as SYGVQD (reference sequence). Between the trimmed V and J ends, which lost 3 bases and 7 bases, there was a span of 19 bases. The CDR3 runs 16 residues. The CDR3 spells CASSDRSFPPKNEQFF. CDR3 DNA sequence: TGCGCCAGCAGTGATCGGAGCTTTCCCCCCAAAAATGAGCAGTTCTTC.

This clonotype was counted many times. The V and J genes are TRBV12-3 or TRBV12-4 and TRBJ2-3; possible D gene TRBD2, 6 bases. The CDR3 runs 16 residues. V dropped 1 base and J dropped 3 bases, with 14 bases sitting between them. In DNA, the CDR3 is TGTGCCAGCAGTTTAGGGGCGGGGCCCCGGACAGATACGCAGTATTTT. Its protein is CASSLGAGPRTDTQYF.

This clonotype was observed at least ten times. The chain recombines TRBV28 with TRBJ2-7, with 7 nucleotides matching TRBD1. The CDR3 has 15 residues. J lost 1 base, V lost 6 bases, and 9 bases had no gene match. Germline CDR1 MDHEN, CDR2 SYDVKM. In nucleotides, the CDR3 is TGTGCCAGCAGCCGTGGGGACAGTTTTTCCTACGAGCAGTACTTC. Residues: CASSRGDSFSYEQYF.

This rearrangement joins TRBV5-6 to TRBJ1-1, with unresolved D. V lost 4 bases and J 5 bases, leaving 15 bases between the germline ends. The V gene's germline CDR1 is SGHDT and CDR2 YYEEEE. The CDR3 loop spans 14 amino acids. CDR3: CASSPHLRATEAFF. For the CDR3, the DNA is TGTGCCAGCAGCCCCCATTTAAGGGCTACTGAAGCTTTCTTT.

This clonotype was counted a few times. The chain recombines TRBV3-1 with TRBJ2-3; 14 nucleotides line up with TRBD2. V lost 5 bases to trimming and J lost 4 bases; unmatched junction nucleotides: 5. The germline V gene encodes CDR1 LGHDT and CDR2 YNNKEL (reference sequence). The CDR3 spans 16 residues. CDR3 in DNA: TGTGCCAGCAGCGGGACTAGCGGGAGTTTTTCAGATACGCAGTATTTT. It translates to CASSGTSGSFSDTQYF.

Comments on this clonotype: This may stem from a read error, because a much larger clone lies one nucleotide away. In nucleotides, the CDR3 is TGTGCCAGCAGCGCGACAGGGGACTCCTACGATCAGTACTTC. It yields the protein CASSATGDSYDQYF. V and J are TRBV5-6 and TRBJ2-7; 8 nucleotides line up with TRBD1. The CDR3 is 14 residues long. Germline V gene data show CDR1 as SGHDT and CDR2 as YYEEEE.

This clonotype was observed at least ten times. V is TRBV29-1 and J is TRBJ2-7, with TRBD1 matching over 7 bases. CDR3 length: 15 amino acids. Germline CDR1 SQVTM, CDR2 ANQGSEA. The trim removed 6 bases at V and 0 bases at J, leaving 11 bases unmatched. The CDR3 loop is CSVQGSRDSSYEQYF. The DNA of the CDR3 is TGCAGCGTCCAAGGGTCTCGGGACAGCTCCTACGAGCAGTACTTC.

Many counts were recorded for this clonotype. V and J are TRBV5-6 and TRBJ1-4, with TRBD1 identical over 7 bases. The ends lost 5 bases at V and 4 bases at J; junction bases unmatched: 8. Per germline, CDR1 SGHDT and CDR2 YYEEEE. The CDR3 spans 15 residues. CDR3 in amino acids: CASSHLTGFNEKLFF. The CDR3, as DNA: TGTGCCAGCAGTCACCTGACAGGGTTTAATGAAAAACTGTTTTTT.

This clonotype was seen ten or more times. The chain combines TRBV2 with TRBJ2-3, with 8 bases lining up with TRBD2. Trimming cost V 4 bases and J 2 bases; bases outside gene matches: 5. CDR3 size: 15 residues. Germline CDR1 reads SNHLY; CDR2 reads FYNNEI. CDR3 in amino acids: CASSAREGVTDTQYF. The CDR3 region has the DNA TGTGCCAGCAGTGCCCGGGAGGGGGTCACAGATACGCAGTATTTT. The complete variable domain, with remaining parts taken from reference TRBV2 and TRBJ2-3, reads EPEVTQTPSHQVTQMGQEVILRCVPISNHLYFYWYRQILGQKVEFLVSFYNNEISEKSEIFDDQFSVERPDGSNFTLKIRSTKLEDSAMYFCASSAREGVTDTQYFGPGTRLTVL.

The chain employs TRBV3-1 and TRBJ1-5; D is unclear. Germline CDR1 reads LGHDT; CDR2 reads YNNKEL (reference sequence). The CDR3 runs to 15 residues. Between the trimmed V and J ends, which lost 0 bases and 5 bases, there was a span of 11 bases. CDR3 DNA: TGTGCCAGCAGCCAAGACTTGTTCCCAGATCAGCCCCAGCATTTT. Its protein product is CASSQDLFPDQPQHF.